Below are 13 T cell receptor beta chains sequenced from a single sample in a study of glioma-infiltrating T cells. The iRepertoire nested amplicon-rescue multiplex PCR amplified TCR alpha and beta CDR3s from RNA. MiXCR, run by TCRdb on the multiplex PCR reads, gives a single entry per CDR3 protein. The table lists more than 350,000 distinct CDR3 sequences, roughly 41% of them singletons. The sequenced sample was glioma tissue, nonneoplastic brain tissue, or PBMCs (not recorded which). These receptors were taken from a human donor with low-grade glioma or glioblastoma, undergoing nonglioma brain surgery, or in good health (not recorded which).

This clonotype turned up a few times. V gene TRBV12-5 combines with J gene TRBJ1-1, with no clear D. This CDR3 is 15 amino acids long. The germline V and J ends were trimmed by 1 base and 4 bases, with 13 bases remaining between them. Germline CDR1 and CDR2: LGHNT and FRNRAP. In nucleotides, the CDR3 is TGTGCTAGTGGTTTGGGACCTTTTCCGGGCACTGAAGCTTTCTTT. Amino acid sequence: CASGLGPFPGTEAFF. Combining the CDR3 with reference TRBV12-5 and TRBJ1-1 gives the whole variable domain DARVTQTPRHKVTEMGQEVTMRCQPILGHNTVFWYRQTMMQGLELLAYFRNRAPLDDSGMPKDRFSAEMPDATLATLKIQPSEPRDSAVYFCASGLGPFPGTEAFFGQGTRLTVV.

The rearrangement links TRBV27 to TRBJ2-3; weak D call: TRBD2 (6 bases). The CDR3 runs 14 residues. Germline V gene sequence: CDR1 MNHEY, CDR2 SMNVEV (reference sequence). Trimming shortened V by 6 bases and J by 4 bases, and 14 bases separated the two germline ends. The CDR3 nucleotides read TGTGCCAGCAGCTTCGGGGGAGGCGCAGATACGCAGTATTTT. Amino acid sequence: CASSFGGGADTQYF.

Notes on this clonotype: Given a much more abundant clone one base away, this may be a read error. This chain uses TRBV6-2 or TRBV6-3 with TRBJ2-1; 13 bases are a match to TRBD2. Germline V gene lookup returns CDR1 MNHEY and CDR2 SVGEGT. The trim removed 5 bases at V and 12 bases at J, leaving 10 bases unmatched. The CDR3 contains 15 residues. The CDR3 DNA reads TGTGCCAGCAGTACGACTAGCGGGAGGTTGGATGGGCAGTTCTTC. This translates into CASSTTSGRLDGQFF.

A word on this clonotype: This may arise from a read error, as a much more abundant clone is one base away. The CDR3 DNA is TGTTCCAGCAGTTACTCCTCGCTCGGGGAGCTGTTTTTT. It translates to CSSSYSSLGELFF. The rearrangement joins TRBV6-5 to TRBJ2-2; no reliable D call. The CDR3 is made up of 13 amino acids. Germline CDR1 MNHEY, CDR2 SVGAGI.

This clonotype has just a few counts. This chain joins TRBV20-1 and TRBJ1-1, with TRBD1 matching 7 bases. This CDR3 comprises 15 residues. Germline CDR1 is DFQATT and CDR2 is SNEGSKA (reference sequence). V shed 0 bases and J 4 bases; nucleotides not matched to a gene: 8. The CDR3 DNA follows: TGCAGTGCTAGAGACCCCGCAGGGGGAGGCACTGAAGCTTTCTTT. It encodes CSARDPAGGGTEAFF.

The rearrangement uses TRBV6-1 and TRBJ2-7; D remains unclear. Per the germline V gene, CDR1 is MNHNS and CDR2 is SASEGT. The germline V and J ends were trimmed by 4 bases and 0 bases, with 13 bases remaining between them. This CDR3 is built from 15 residues. CDR3 DNA sequence: TGTGCCAGCAGTGCTGGACGCTCGAGCTCCTACGAGCAGTACTTC. This encodes CASSAGRSSSYEQYF.

The CDR3 DNA reads TGTGCCAGCAGTTTATCCCCAGACAGGCCCCCGTACTTC. As protein: CASSLSPDRPPYF. The genes are TRBV28 and TRBJ2-4; tentative D call: TRBD1 (6 bases). V lost 1 base and J 15 bases, leaving 16 bases between the germline ends. Germline values: CDR1 MDHEN, CDR2 SYDVKM. The CDR3 covers 13 residues.

This chain joins TRBV6-2 or TRBV6-3 and TRBJ2-2; no clear D gene. CDR1 and CDR2 (germline): MNHEY, SVGEGT. Trimming took off 0 bases at V and 1 base at J, with 6 bases between the two ends. The CDR3 has 15 residues. The CDR3 DNA follows: TGTGCCAGCAGTTACTCACAGAGGAACACCGGGGAGCTGTTTTTT. Translating gives CASSYSQRNTGELFF.

The chain uses TRBV12-3 or TRBV12-4 and TRBJ2-7; maybe TRBD1 (6 bases). The CDR3 runs 14 residues. V was clipped by 6 bases and J by 1 base, with 13 bases between them. CDR3 nucleotides: TGTGCCAGCAGAGCCACAGGGATTTCCTACGAGCAGTACTTC. Translation: CASRATGISYEQYF.

This clonotype was detected only a few times. The rearrangement uses TRBV27 and TRBJ2-4; 11 bases fit TRBD2. After removal of 6 bases from V and 4 bases from J, the junction contained 11 bases not matched to a gene. Germline CDR1 and CDR2: MNHEY and SMNVEV (reference sequence). The CDR3 extends over 17 amino acids. This CDR3 reads CASSLMGLAAEKNIQYF. DNA for the CDR3: TGTGCCAGCAGCCTAATGGGACTAGCGGCCGAGAAAAACATTCAGTACTTC.

As to this clonotype: A much larger clone lies one base from this, so it may be a read error. The rearrangement joins TRBV20-1 to TRBJ1-5, with no clear D. The CDR3 is 13 amino acids. Germline CDR1 is DFQATT and CDR2 is SNEGSKA (reference sequence). CDR3 DNA: TGCAGTGGTAGTCGTCAGCCAAATCAGCCCAAGCATTTT. Protein sequence: CSGSRQPNQPKHF.

The V and J genes are TRBV24-1 and TRBJ2-5; D is unresolved. The CDR3 runs 14 residues. V gave up 3 bases and J gave up 1 base, with 8 bases separating them. Germline lookup yields CDR1 KGHDR and CDR2 SFDVKD. The CDR3 protein is CATSDVGSQETQYF. CDR3 nucleotide sequence: TGTGCCACCAGTGATGTCGGATCCCAAGAGACCCAGTACTTC.

The chain combines TRBV7-2 with TRBJ1-5, with D uncertain. The CDR3 covers 16 residues. Trimming took off 2 bases at V and 1 base at J, with 12 bases between the two ends. CDR1 and CDR2 from the germline V gene are SGHTA and FQGNSA. CDR3 sequence: CASSLPGGRSNQPQHF. The CDR3 nucleotides are TGTGCCAGCAGCTTACCGGGCGGTAGGAGCAATCAGCCCCAGCATTTT. Full variable domain (missing parts from reference TRBV7-2 and TRBJ1-5): GAGVSQSPSNKVTEKGKDVELRCDPISGHTALYWYRQSLGQGLEFLIYFQGNSAPDKSGLPSDRFSAERTGGSVSTLTIQRTQQEDSAVYLCASSLPGGRSNQPQHFGDGTRLSIL.